Shown below are 28 T cell receptor beta chains from a single sample sequenced in a study of patients and donors after allogeneic stem cell transplantation. TCRdb used MiXCR to reprocess the RT-PCR reads, holding one entry per CDR3 protein. The sample includes some 6,800 distinct CDR3 sequences, about 13% of them seen just once. Sequenced: blood, either unsorted or a sorted T cell fraction (not recorded which). The receptors shown here come from a human donor who was either an allogeneic HSCT recipient or a stem cell or donor lymphocyte infusion donor (not recorded which). It is not recorded whose cells these are; they may come from a transplant donor.

The gene calls are TRBV4-3 and TRBJ1-6, with unresolved D. Trimming left V 3 bases short and J 8 bases short, with 17 bases between. The CDR3 sequence is 16 residues long. CDR1 LGHNA and CDR2 YSLEER come from the germline V gene. CDR3 coding DNA: TGCGCCAGCAGCCAGGTGACGTGGCTCACGGATTCACCCCTCCACTTT. Protein sequence: CASSQVTWLTDSPLHF.

This sequence joins TRBV7-9 and TRBJ1-1; 12 nucleotides align to TRBD1. The germline V gene encodes CDR1 SEHNR and CDR2 FQNEAQ (reference sequence). With V trimmed by 8 bases and J by 1 base, 14 bases remained unmatched. The length of the CDR3 is 18 residues. Here the CDR3 reads CASPQGGDRGPANTEAFF. In DNA, the CDR3 is TGTGCCAGCCCCCAAGGTGGGGACAGGGGGCCGGCGAACACTGAAGCTTTCTTT.

The sample holds a few counts of this clonotype. This chain links TRBV18 with TRBJ1-1; D not resolved. Germline CDR1 KGHSH, CDR2 LQKENI. CDR3 length: 13 amino acids. V was clipped by 3 bases and J by 6 bases, with 11 bases between them. The CDR3 sequence: CASSPFPRSEAFF. The CDR3 nucleotides are TGTGCCAGCTCACCCTTCCCTCGGTCTGAAGCTTTCTTT.

This chain links TRBV7-2 with TRBJ2-5; the match to TRBD2 covers 15 bases. Germline lookup yields CDR1 SGHTA and CDR2 FQGNSA. The trim removed 5 bases at V and 11 bases at J, leaving 9 bases unmatched. The CDR3 totals 15 residues. CDR3 bases: TGTGCCAGCAGCCCATCCATCGGACTAGCGGGGGGGCAGTACTTC. This gives the protein CASSPSIGLAGGQYF.

This clonotype came up a few times. The rearrangement links TRBV5-1 to TRBJ1-2, with D perhaps TRBD1 (6 bases). V was clipped by 5 bases and J by 6 bases, with 14 bases between them. Per the germline V gene, CDR1 is SGHRS and CDR2 is YFSETQ. This CDR3 region has 13 residues. CDR3 region: CASRGWTVDGYTF. CDR3 in DNA: TGCGCCAGCAGGGGATGGACAGTCGATGGCTACACCTTC.

This clonotype was counted a few times. This sequence joins TRBV7-9 and TRBJ1-2, with D maybe TRBD1 (6 bases). This CDR3 region has 17 residues. Trimming pared 7 bases from V and 0 bases from J, leaving 21 bases between. Per the germline V gene, CDR1 is SEHNR and CDR2 is FQNEAQ (reference sequence). The CDR3 bases are TGTGCCAGCACCCTGATCCTCGGGACATCAGCTAACTATGGCTACACCTTC. Residues: CASTLILGTSANYGYTF.

This clonotype showed up many times. Relative to the germline gene, one junction end is altered; a read error may explain this. This sequence joins TRBV7-2 and TRBJ1-2; the D gene is possibly TRBD1 (5 bases). The CDR3 is 16 residues long. Germline V gene lookup returns CDR1 SGHTA and CDR2 FQGNSA. The CDR3 spells CASSSSTFGGNHGYTF. DNA for the CDR3: TGTGCCAGCAGCTCCTCTACATTCGGGGGTAACCATGGCTACACCTTC. Together with reference TRBV7-2 and TRBJ1-2, the CDR3 gives the full variable domain: GAGVSQSPSNKVTEKGKDVELRCDPISGHTALYWYRQSLGQGLEFLIYFQGNSAPDKSGLPSDRFSAERTGGSVSTLTIQRTQQEDSAVYLCASSSSTFGGNHGYTFGSGTRLTVV.

This clonotype is deemed medium-sized. The chain joins TRBV6-5 to TRBJ1-2; maybe TRBD1 (5 bases). V was trimmed by 6 bases and J by 2 bases, leaving 25 bases between them. The CDR3 is 18 residues long. Germline assignment: CDR1 MNHEY and CDR2 SVGAGI. CDR3 sequence: CASRGRGRPGILNYGYTF. The CDR3 DNA is TGTGCCAGCAGAGGGCGGGGCAGACCTGGAATATTAAACTATGGCTACACCTTC.

On this clonotype itself: A clone one base away is much larger, so this may be a read error. This rearrangement joins TRBV3-1 to TRBJ1-2; D is unclear. Looked up from germline, CDR1 is LGHDT and CDR2 is YNNKEL (reference sequence). This CDR3 spans 13 amino acids. The CDR3 is CANSQVRSYGYTF. The CDR3 DNA reads TGTGCCAACAGCCAAGTCAGATCGTATGGCTACACCTTC.

The chain recombines TRBV20-1 with TRBJ2-1; 12 nucleotides align to TRBD2. The CDR3 loop spans 14 amino acids. With V trimmed by 7 bases and J by 6 bases, 7 bases remained unmatched. CDR1 DFQATT and CDR2 SNEGSKA come from the germline V gene (reference sequence). The CDR3 DNA reads TGCAGTGTTCCCGGGACTAGCGGGTTCAATGAGCAGTTCTTC. Protein: CSVPGTSGFNEQFF.

By its share, this clonotype is medium-sized. This chain connects TRBV7-9 to TRBJ2-7; perhaps TRBD2 as D (5 bases). Trimming pared 1 base from V and 0 bases from J, leaving 10 bases between. Germline assignment: CDR1 SEHNR and CDR2 FQNEAQ (reference sequence). The CDR3 length is 15 residues. As DNA, the CDR3 is TGTGCCAGCAGCTTAGGAATGGGGAGCTCCTACGAGCAGTACGTC. It yields the protein CASSLGMGSSYEQYV.

Only a few counts were recorded for this clonotype. This chain connects TRBV4-2 to TRBJ1-5; D not resolved. This CDR3 has 16 amino acids. In germline, CDR1 is LGHNA, CDR2 YNFKEQ. With 0 bases removed from V and 2 bases from J, the gap between germline ends came to 11 bases. CDR3 coding DNA: TGTGCCAGCAGCCAAGAAGGAGGGATCGGCAATCAGCCCCAGCATTTT. This sequence encodes CASSQEGGIGNQPQHF.

The V gene is TRBV2, the J gene TRBJ2-7, with a weak D call TRBD2 (6 bases). The CDR3 has 14 residues. Per germline, CDR1 SNHLY and CDR2 FYNNEI. V gave up 1 base and J gave up 6 bases, with 13 bases separating them. Written as DNA, the CDR3 is TGTGCCAGCAGTGAAGGAGGAGGGAGCTCCGAGCAGTACTTC. Residues: CASSEGGGSSEQYF.

This clonotype was seen more than once but under ten times. The chain recombines TRBV11-3 with TRBJ2-5; the match to TRBD2 covers 7 bases. This CDR3 comprises 13 residues. Germline V lookup: CDR1 SGHNT, CDR2 YENEEA. With V trimmed by 8 bases and J by 4 bases, 7 bases remained unmatched. The CDR3 sequence: CASLRGGAETQYF. The CDR3 region has the DNA TGTGCCAGCCTTCGGGGAGGGGCAGAGACCCAGTACTTC.

This clonotype was seen repeatedly, ten times or more. This chain uses TRBV7-2 with TRBJ2-2, with 7 positions matching TRBD1. Unmatched junction bases numbered 0, after V lost 4 bases and J lost 1 base. The germline V gene has CDR1 SGHTA and CDR2 FQGNSA. The CDR3 covers 14 residues. CDR3 DNA sequence: TGTGCCAGCAGCTGGACAGGGAACACCGGGGAGCTGTTTTTT. Protein product: CASSWTGNTGELFF.

This clonotype turned up a few times. This chain links TRBV25-1 with TRBJ2-5; 8 nucleotides align to TRBD1. Germline lookup yields CDR1 MGHDK and CDR2 SYGVNS. The V segment lost 5 bases and the J segment 1 base; nucleotides outside the gene matches: 3. The CDR3 is made up of 14 amino acids. Written as DNA, the CDR3 is TGTGCCAGCAGTTGGGGACAGGCCCAAGAGACCCAGTACTTC. Translated: CASSWGQAQETQYF. The full variable domain, rest sourced from reference TRBV25-1 and TRBJ2-5, is EADIYQTPRYLVIGTGKKITLECSQTMGHDKMYWYQQDPGMELHLIHYSYGVNSTEKGDLSSESTVSRIRTEHFPLTLESARPSHTSQYLCASSWGQAQETQYFGPGTRLLVL.

The V gene is TRBV6-5, the J gene TRBJ2-6; D is possibly TRBD1 (5 bases). The germline V gene has CDR1 MNHEY and CDR2 SVGAGI. Deletions cut 2 bases from V and 0 bases from J, with 11 bases between. The CDR3 spans 17 residues. Here the CDR3 reads CASSYTYRISGANVLTF. CDR3 DNA: TGTGCCAGCAGTTACACGTACAGGATCTCTGGGGCCAACGTCCTGACTTTC.

CDR3 amino acids: CASSLGGQGYEQYV. The CDR3 nucleotides read TGTGCCAGCAGCTTAGGGGGACAGGGCTACGAGCAGTACGTC. The rearrangement joins TRBV7-9 to TRBJ2-7; TRBD1 aligns across 9 bases. There are 14 residues in the CDR3. The V gene end was trimmed by 1 base and the J gene end by 3 bases; junction bases not matched to a gene: 1. CDR1 is SEHNR, CDR2 FQNEAQ, per germline (reference sequence).

This clonotype was recorded a few times. The chain carries TRBV20-1 and TRBJ2-3; TRBD1 might be the D (6 bases). The CDR3 has 18 amino acids. Germline V gene sequence: CDR1 DFQATT, CDR2 SNEGSKA (reference sequence). Trimming removed 3 bases from V and 0 bases from J, with 22 bases in between. DNA for the CDR3: TGCAGTGCTAGGATGGATACGATGGGGGACATCAGCACAGATACGCAGTATTTT. Protein sequence: CSARMDTMGDISTDTQYF.

In this sample, this clonotype turned up a few times. The V gene is TRBV7-9, the J gene TRBJ2-1; TRBD2 aligns across 8 bases. CDR3 length: 14 amino acids. CDR1 SEHNR and CDR2 FQNEAQ come from the germline V gene (reference sequence). The V and J ends lost 7 bases and 8 bases, in that order; junction bases with no gene match: 10. The CDR3 region is CASISGTPWYEQFF. The CDR3 DNA reads TGTGCCAGCATTAGCGGGACACCCTGGTATGAGCAGTTCTTC.

This clonotype has at least ten counts. This chain joins TRBV10-1 and TRBJ1-1; unclear D gene. V was pared by 6 bases and J by 7 bases, with 9 bases between. The germline V gene encodes CDR1 WNHNN and CDR2 SYGVQD (reference sequence). The CDR3 runs 11 residues. The CDR3 nucleotides are TGCGCCAGCAGCGTTCTATTTGAAGCTTTCTTT. It translates to CASSVLFEAFF.

This clonotype showed up just a few times. This chain connects TRBV3-1 to TRBJ2-5; TRBD2 matches at 7 bases. V was clipped by 0 bases and J by 1 base; unmatched bases: 2. The CDR3 totals 15 residues. The V gene's germline CDR1 is LGHDT and CDR2 YNNKEL (reference sequence). The CDR3 sequence is CASSQDSSGQETQYF. The CDR3 bases are TGTGCCAGCAGCCAAGACTCTAGCGGCCAAGAGACCCAGTACTTC.

This clonotype was found many times. V usage is TRBV5-1 and J usage is TRBJ1-6, with D hard to call. Trimming cost V 7 bases and J 5 bases, with 10 bases left between them. This CDR3 comprises 13 residues. In germline, CDR1 is SGHRS, CDR2 YFSETQ. CDR3 amino acids: CASSQRDNSPLHF. CDR3 nucleotide sequence: TGCGCCAGCTCACAGAGGGATAATTCACCCCTCCACTTT.

This clonotype was observed a handful of times. The rearrangement joins TRBV3-1 to TRBJ1-2; D perhaps matches TRBD1 (5 bases). From germline, CDR1 is LGHDT and CDR2 YNNKEL (reference sequence). The length of the CDR3 is 16 residues. V was trimmed by 0 bases and J by 7 bases, leaving 18 bases between them. This CDR3 reads CASSQDLRTTGGGYTF. DNA for the CDR3: TGTGCCAGCAGCCAAGATCTCCGGACAACGGGAGGTGGCTACACCTTC.

In this sample, this clonotype turned up a few times. The V and J genes are TRBV5-6 and TRBJ1-3, with D unclear. V lost 0 bases and J 0 bases, leaving 16 bases between the germline ends. CDR1 SGHDT and CDR2 YYEEEE come from the germline V gene. The CDR3 is made up of 18 amino acids. Here the CDR3 DNA reads TGTGCCAGCAGCTTGGTTACAGCCCGACCCTACTCTGGAAACACCATATATTTT. Translating gives CASSLVTARPYSGNTIYF.

The chain couples TRBV12-3 or TRBV12-4 to TRBJ2-7; TRBD2 matches at 9 bases. The ends lost 6 bases at V and 8 bases at J; junction bases unmatched: 5. The CDR3 runs 12 residues. CDR3: CASSPGLAQQYF. CDR3 nucleotides: TGTGCCAGCAGCCCTGGACTAGCGCAGCAGTACTTC.

V usage is TRBV12-3 or TRBV12-4 and J usage is TRBJ1-2; D is unclear. CDR3 size: 13 residues. V lost 6 bases, J lost 6 bases, and 14 bases lay in between. CDR3 nucleotides: TGTGCCAGCAGACTGCAGTGGAGTGATGGCTACACCTTC. This codes for CASRLQWSDGYTF.

The chain carries TRBV5-6 and TRBJ2-7; 8 bases are a match to TRBD1. CDR3 length equals 15 residues. Trimming removed 0 bases from V and 4 bases from J; junction bases left unmatched: 6. Germline values: CDR1 SGHDT, CDR2 YYEEEE. The CDR3 coding sequence is TGTGCCAGCAGCTTGGGGGGACAGGAGGCTTACGAGCAGTACTTC. It is translated as CASSLGGQEAYEQYF.